This TCR beta chain was sequenced during a study of blood T cell repertoires in COVID-19. Study at large: From the United States, Italy and Spain came samples of acute and convalescent COVID-19. The cDNA or gDNA used as material had been derived from T cells, B-cell-depleted T cells, or PBMCs.

Per the original methods: Quantification of nucleated cells was approximated via reference gene primer amplification. Profiling relied on immunoSEQ multiplex PCR, and the TCRdb table lists in-frame clones only, not all of them. That table furnishes V, J and clone size, whereas the DNA furnished D and trimming. Counted here are about 70,000 clones, around nine tenths occurring once; the ten biggest clones make up 7% to 9%. The CDR3 totals 14 residues. V lost 3 bases and J 5 bases, leaving 14 bases between the germline ends. The germline V gene encodes CDR1 SGHVS and CDR2 FQNEAQ. This sequence originates from a human donor in a cohort sampled during active COVID-19. The rearrangement joins TRBV7-8 to TRBJ2-7, with D possibly matching TRBD1 (5 bases). The sample was peripheral blood. The CDR3 loop is CASSFDSSRDEQYF. CDR3 in DNA: TGTGCCAGCAGCTTCGACAGCTCCCGGGACGAGCAGTACTTC.